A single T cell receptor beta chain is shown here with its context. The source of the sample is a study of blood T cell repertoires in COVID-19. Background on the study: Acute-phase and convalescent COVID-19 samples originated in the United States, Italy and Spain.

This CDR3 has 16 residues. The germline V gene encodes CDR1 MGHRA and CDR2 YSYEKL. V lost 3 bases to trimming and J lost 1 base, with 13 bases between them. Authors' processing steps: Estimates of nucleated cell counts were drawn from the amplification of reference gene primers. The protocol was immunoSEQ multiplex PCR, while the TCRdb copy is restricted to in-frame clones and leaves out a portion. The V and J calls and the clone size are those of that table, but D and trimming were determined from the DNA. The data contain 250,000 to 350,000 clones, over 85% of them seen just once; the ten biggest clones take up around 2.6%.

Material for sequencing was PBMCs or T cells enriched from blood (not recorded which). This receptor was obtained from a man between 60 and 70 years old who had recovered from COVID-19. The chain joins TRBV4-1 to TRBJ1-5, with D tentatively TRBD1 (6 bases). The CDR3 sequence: CASSQYAQGSNQPQHF. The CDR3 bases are TGCGCCAGCAGCCAGTACGCGCAGGGGAGCAATCAGCCCCAGCATTTT.